This is a list of T cell receptor beta chains from one sample in a study of cytomegalovirus exposure and HLA in healthy donors. Some clones are missing from TCRdb's copy, which holds only in-frame ones; the method was immunoSEQ multiplex PCR. The sample includes fewer than 250,000 clones, over 60% seen only once; the top ten take approximately 1%. The material sequenced was PBMCs. The receptors shown here come from a woman aged 40 to 50 in good health and CMV-seronegative. Each CDR3 is given with its conserved first and last residue. The D gene is left open where the match is weak. Size values are once, few and many counts, or a class for expanded clones, and some rows have none.

size	V	D	J	DNA	CDR3
NA	TRBV19	TRBD1	TRBJ2-7	TGTGCCAGTAGTCAGACAGGGGCATACGAGCAGTACTTC	CASSQTGAYEQYF
NA	TRBV30	NA	TRBJ2-2	TGTGCCTGCTCAATGACGAGGACCGGGGAGCTGTTTTTT	CACSMTRTGELFF
NA	TRBV6-1	NA	TRBJ2-5	TGTGCCAGCAGTAACGACTGGTACCAAGAGACCCAGTACTTC	CASSNDWYQETQYF
NA	TRBV6-6	NA	TRBJ1-1	TGTGCCAGCAGTCCAGGGTATAACACTGAAGCTTTCTTT	CASSPGYNTEAFF
NA	TRBV6-4	TRBD1	TRBJ2-3	TGTGCCAGCAGTGTCTCACAGGGGGATACGCAGTATTTT	CASSVSQGDTQYF
NA	TRBV7-9	TRBD1	TRBJ1-2	TGTGCCAGCAGCTCCCGGGACAGGGGCTTGAATTATGGCTACACCTTC	CASSSRDRGLNYGYTF
NA	TRBV6-1	NA	TRBJ1-5	TGTGCCAGCAGTGCCAGCGACCGGGAGCCCCAGCATTTT	CASSASDREPQHF
NA	TRBV6-5	NA	TRBJ2-1	TGTGCCAGCAGGACGCCGGGAGAGCAGTTCTTC	CASRTPGEQFF
NA	TRBV18	NA	TRBJ1-6	TGTGCCAGCTCACCTAGTTTATCGGGTAATTCACCCCTCCACTTT	CASSPSLSGNSPLHF
NA	TRBV11-3	NA	TRBJ1-1	TGTGCCAGCAGCTTAGGGGACAAAGCTTTCTTT	CASSLGDKAFF
NA	TRBV19	NA	TRBJ2-3	TGTGCCAGTAGTATAGGTAGACTAGGCACAGATACGCAGTATTTT	CASSIGRLGTDTQYF
NA	TRBV6-5	NA	TRBJ2-4	TGTGCCAGCAGCCGGCGGGGAGAAGGCAAAAACATTCAGTACTTC	CASSRRGEGKNIQYF
NA	TRBV2	TRBD2	TRBJ2-5	TGTGCCAGCAGCCTTAGGACTAGGTCCGGCGAGACCCAGTACTTC	CASSLRTRSGETQYF
NA	TRBV2	NA	TRBJ1-1	TGTGCCAGCAGCTATTTTGATGAAGCTTTCTTT	CASSYFDEAFF
NA	TRBV5-5	TRBD1	TRBJ1-1	TGTGCCAGCAGCTCCGTGGACAGGATGAACACTGAAGCTTTCTTT	CASSSVDRMNTEAFF
NA	TRBV5-5	NA	TRBJ1-5	TGTGCCAGCAGCGGGGAGGGGAGCAATCAGCCCCAGCATTTT	CASSGEGSNQPQHF
NA	TRBV29-1	NA	TRBJ2-7	TGCAGCGTTTCTCTTAGACAGGACTCCTACGAGCAGTACTTC	CSVSLRQDSYEQYF
NA	TRBV9	TRBD2	TRBJ2-1	TGTGCCAGCAGCGCCGGACTAGCGGAGCACAATGAGCAGTTCTTC	CASSAGLAEHNEQFF
once	TRBV7-3	TRBD2	TRBJ2-2	TGTGCCAGCAGCAGAAATAGCGGGAGTAACACCGGGGAGCTGTTTTTT	CASSRNSGSNTGELFF
NA	TRBV11-3	TRBD1	TRBJ2-7	TGTGCCAGCAGCCGTAGGACAGGGGGCTCCGAGCAGTACTTC	CASSRRTGGSEQYF
NA	TRBV11-3	NA	TRBJ2-3	TGTGCCAGCAGCCTGGGGACTTTCACAGATACGCAGTATTTT	CASSLGTFTDTQYF
NA	TRBV6-5	NA	TRBJ1-4	TGTGCCAGCAGTTACTCGAGGCAGGGAAATGAAAAACTGTTTTTT	CASSYSRQGNEKLFF
NA	TRBV6-1	TRBD1	TRBJ1-1	TGTGCCAGCAGGTGGGACAGTTTGAACACTGAAGCTTTCTTT	CASRWDSLNTEAFF
NA	TRBV5-1	TRBD2	TRBJ2-3	TGCGCCAGCAGCTTTGGCGGGAGAGGCACAGATACGCAGTATTTT	CASSFGGRGTDTQYF
NA	TRBV19	NA	TRBJ2-2	TGTGCCAGTAATCTCCCCTCACGGCTAGGAGGTGGGGAGCTGTTTTTT	CASNLPSRLGGGELFF
once	TRBV30	NA	TRBJ2-5	TGTGCCTGGAGTGTCCGGGACTTTGAAACCCAGTACTTC	CAWSVRDFETQYF
NA	TRBV6-6	TRBD1	TRBJ1-1	TGTGCCAGCATTGACAGGGGGAACACTGAAGCTTTCTTT	CASIDRGNTEAFF
once	TRBV28	NA	TRBJ1-2	TGTGCCAGCAGTCCTCAGTACTATGGCTACACCTTC	CASSPQYYGYTF
NA	TRBV5-1	TRBD2	TRBJ2-3	TGCGCCAGCAGCCCTAGAAGGGCTACTAGCGGGAGGGCTTCACGGACAGATACGCAGTATTTT	CASSPRRATSGRASRTDTQYF
few	TRBV4-2	NA	TRBJ2-5	TGTGCCAGCAGCCAAGAAGTAGTTTCAGAGACCCAGTACTTC	CASSQEVVSETQYF
NA	TRBV11-2	TRBD2	TRBJ2-1	TGTGCCAGCAGCGGGGGACTAGCGGGAGTTTACAATGAGCAGTTCTTC	CASSGGLAGVYNEQFF
NA	TRBV5-1	NA	TRBJ1-1	TGCGCCAGCAGCTTGTCCAGATCGATGAACACTGAAGCTTTCTTT	CASSLSRSMNTEAFF
NA	TRBV25-1	NA	TRBJ2-2	TGTGCCAGCAGAAAGACAGGTTATCCCGCGAACACCGGGGAGCTGTTTTTT	CASRKTGYPANTGELFF
NA	TRBV10-3	TRBD2	TRBJ2-1	TGTGCCATCAGTGAGTCTCTAGCGGGAGTAGGTAATGAGCAGTTCTTC	CAISESLAGVGNEQFF
NA	TRBV14	NA	TRBJ1-5	TGTGCCAGCAGCCCCGGGACACCCTATGGCAATCAGCCCCAGCATTTT	CASSPGTPYGNQPQHF
NA	TRBV7-7	NA	TRBJ2-5	TGTGCTAGCAGCTTTGGGAGAGGGGAGACCCAGTACTTC	CASSFGRGETQYF
NA	TRBV4-3	NA	TRBJ2-2	TGCGCCAGCAGCGTAGAGGGGGCCGGGGAGCTGTTTTTT	CASSVEGAGELFF
NA	TRBV7-2	NA	TRBJ1-4	TGTGCCAGCAGCTTAGTTATCGGGCAGGGCGAGGAAAAACTGTTTTTT	CASSLVIGQGEEKLFF
NA	TRBV4-3	TRBD1	TRBJ2-3	TGCGCCAGCAGCCAGATAGACAGGGCCGCAGATACGCAGTATTTT	CASSQIDRAADTQYF
NA	TRBV2	NA	TRBJ2-7	TGTGCCAGCCCCAGGGGTTGGGGGTACTTC	CASPRGWGYF
NA	TRBV2	TRBD1	TRBJ2-1	TGTGCCAGCAGCGGACAGGGGGGCGTGAATGAGCAGTTCTTC	CASSGQGGVNEQFF
NA	TRBV7-8	TRBD1	TRBJ1-1	TGTGCCAGCAGCGAGGGCCGGGACAGGGGTCGGCATGAAGCTTTCTTT	CASSEGRDRGRHEAFF
few	TRBV5-1	NA	TRBJ1-1	TGCGCCAGCAGCGTAGGGACACTGAACACTGAAGCTTTCTTT	CASSVGTLNTEAFF
few	TRBV19	NA	TRBJ1-5	TGTGCCAGTAGGGGGCTGGGTGCCCTCGCTAATCGGATGGATCAGCCCCAGCATTTT	CASRGLGALANRMDQPQHF
once	TRBV7-6	NA	TRBJ1-2	TGTGCCAGCAGCCAGGACAGTGAATATGGCTACACCTTC	CASSQDSEYGYTF
NA	TRBV5-1	TRBD2	TRBJ2-5	TGCGCCAGCAGCCCGACTAGCGGGTCTGTGGGGGAGACCCAGTACTTC	CASSPTSGSVGETQYF